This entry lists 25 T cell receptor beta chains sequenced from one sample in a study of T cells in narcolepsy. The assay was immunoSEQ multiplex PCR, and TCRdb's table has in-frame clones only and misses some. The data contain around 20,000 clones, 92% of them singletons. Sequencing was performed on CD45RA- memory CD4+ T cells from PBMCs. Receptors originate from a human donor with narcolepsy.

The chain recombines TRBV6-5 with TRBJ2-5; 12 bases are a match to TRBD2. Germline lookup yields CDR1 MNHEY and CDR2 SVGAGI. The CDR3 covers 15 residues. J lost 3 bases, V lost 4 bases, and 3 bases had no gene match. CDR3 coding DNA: TGTGCCAGCAGTTCAGGACTAGCGGGAAAAGAGACCCAGTACTTC. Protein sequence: CASSSGLAGKETQYF.

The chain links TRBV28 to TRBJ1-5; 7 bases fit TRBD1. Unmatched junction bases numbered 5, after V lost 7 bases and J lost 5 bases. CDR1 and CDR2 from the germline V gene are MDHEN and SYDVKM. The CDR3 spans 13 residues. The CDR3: CASTSTGHQPQHF. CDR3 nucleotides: TGTGCCAGCACCTCGACAGGGCATCAGCCCCAGCATTTT.

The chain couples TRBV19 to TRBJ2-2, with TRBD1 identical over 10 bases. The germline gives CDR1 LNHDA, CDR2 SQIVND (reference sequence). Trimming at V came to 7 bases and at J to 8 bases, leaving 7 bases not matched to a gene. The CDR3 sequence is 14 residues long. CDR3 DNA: TGTGCCAGTATTAGGGACAGGGGTACGGGGGAGCTGTTTTTT. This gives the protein CASIRDRGTGELFF.

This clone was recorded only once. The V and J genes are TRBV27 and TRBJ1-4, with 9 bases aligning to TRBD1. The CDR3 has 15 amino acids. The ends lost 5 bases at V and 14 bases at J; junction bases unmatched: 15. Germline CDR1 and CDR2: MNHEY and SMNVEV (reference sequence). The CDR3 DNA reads TGTGCCAGCAGTCCCGGGACAGGGACACTCTTCAGGCTGTTTTTT. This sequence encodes CASSPGTGTLFRLFF.

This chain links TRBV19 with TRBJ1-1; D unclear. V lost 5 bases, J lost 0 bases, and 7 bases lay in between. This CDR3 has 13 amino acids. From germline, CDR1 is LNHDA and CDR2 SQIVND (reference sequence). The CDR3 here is CASSQVLNTEAFF. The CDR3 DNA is TGTGCCAGTAGTCAGGTCCTGAACACTGAAGCTTTCTTT.

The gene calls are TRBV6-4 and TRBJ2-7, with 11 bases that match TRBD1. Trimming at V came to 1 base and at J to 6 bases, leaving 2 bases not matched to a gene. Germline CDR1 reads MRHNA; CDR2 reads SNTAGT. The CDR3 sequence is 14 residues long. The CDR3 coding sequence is TGTGCCAGCAGTGACTGTGGGACAGGGGGCGAGCAGTACTTC. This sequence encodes CASSDCGTGGEQYF.

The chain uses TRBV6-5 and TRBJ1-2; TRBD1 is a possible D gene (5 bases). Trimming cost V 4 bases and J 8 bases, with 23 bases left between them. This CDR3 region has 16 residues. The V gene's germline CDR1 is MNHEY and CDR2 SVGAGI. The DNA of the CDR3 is TGTGCCAGCAGTTCCCCCAGGGCCCAGGGCCTTTGGGGCTACACCTTC. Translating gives CASSSPRAQGLWGYTF.

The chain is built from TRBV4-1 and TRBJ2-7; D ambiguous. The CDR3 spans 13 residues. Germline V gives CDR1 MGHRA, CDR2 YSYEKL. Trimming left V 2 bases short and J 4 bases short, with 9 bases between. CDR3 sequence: CASSQPVGYEQYF. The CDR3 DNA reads TGCGCCAGCAGCCAACCGGTGGGGTACGAGCAGTACTTC.

In nucleotides, the CDR3 is TGCGCCAGCAGCCAAGGGGGACAGGGGGCTTACGAGCAGTACTTC. It encodes CASSQGGQGAYEQYF. This chain links TRBV4-1 with TRBJ2-7; 12 nucleotides agree with TRBD1. With 1 base clipped from V and 4 bases from J, the junction kept 2 bases outside the gene matches. Germline lookup yields CDR1 MGHRA and CDR2 YSYEKL. The CDR3 is made up of 15 amino acids.

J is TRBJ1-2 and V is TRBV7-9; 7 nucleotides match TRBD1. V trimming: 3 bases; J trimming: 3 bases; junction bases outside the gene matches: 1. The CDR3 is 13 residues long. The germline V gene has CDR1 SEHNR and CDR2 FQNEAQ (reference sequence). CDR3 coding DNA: TGTGCCAGCAGCTTCGGGACAGACTATGGCTACACCTTC. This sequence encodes CASSFGTDYGYTF.

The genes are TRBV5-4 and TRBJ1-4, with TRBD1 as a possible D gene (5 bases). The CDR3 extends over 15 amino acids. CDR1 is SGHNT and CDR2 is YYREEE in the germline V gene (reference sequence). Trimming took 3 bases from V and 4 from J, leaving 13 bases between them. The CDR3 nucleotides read TGTGCCAGCAGCTCGCCCAGGGAGAGTAATGAAAAACTGTTTTTT. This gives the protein CASSSPRESNEKLFF.

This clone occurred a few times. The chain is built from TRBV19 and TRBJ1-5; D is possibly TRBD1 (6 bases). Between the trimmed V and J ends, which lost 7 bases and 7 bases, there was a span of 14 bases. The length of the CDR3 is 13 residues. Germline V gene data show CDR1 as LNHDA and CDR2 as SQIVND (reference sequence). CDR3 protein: CASTPTRGQPQHF. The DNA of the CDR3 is TGTGCCAGTACCCCCACGAGGGGGCAGCCCCAGCATTTT.

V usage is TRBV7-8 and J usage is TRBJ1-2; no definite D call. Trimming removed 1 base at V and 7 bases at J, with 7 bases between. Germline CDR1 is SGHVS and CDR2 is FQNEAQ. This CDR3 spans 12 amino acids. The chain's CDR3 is CASSLGSGGYTF. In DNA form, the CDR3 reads TGTGCCAGCAGCTTAGGTTCGGGTGGCTACACCTTC.

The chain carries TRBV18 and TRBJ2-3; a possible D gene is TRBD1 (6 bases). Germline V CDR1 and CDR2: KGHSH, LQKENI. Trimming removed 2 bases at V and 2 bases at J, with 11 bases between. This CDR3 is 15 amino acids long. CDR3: CASSPDGQNTDTQYF. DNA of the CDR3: TGTGCCAGCTCACCAGACGGACAGAACACAGATACGCAGTATTTT. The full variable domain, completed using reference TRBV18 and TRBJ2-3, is NAGVMQNPRHLVRRRGQEARLRCSPMKGHSHVYWYRQLPEEGLKFMVYLQKENIIDESGMPKERFSAEFPKEGPSILRIQQVVRGDSAAYFCASSPDGQNTDTQYFGPGTRLTVL.

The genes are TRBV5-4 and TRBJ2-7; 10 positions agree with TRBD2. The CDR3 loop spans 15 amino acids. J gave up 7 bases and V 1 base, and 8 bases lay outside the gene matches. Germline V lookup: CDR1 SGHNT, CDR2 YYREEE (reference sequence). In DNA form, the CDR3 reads TGTGCCAGCAGCTTGAGACTAGCGGGTTACGAGGAGCAGTACTTC. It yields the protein CASSLRLAGYEEQYF.

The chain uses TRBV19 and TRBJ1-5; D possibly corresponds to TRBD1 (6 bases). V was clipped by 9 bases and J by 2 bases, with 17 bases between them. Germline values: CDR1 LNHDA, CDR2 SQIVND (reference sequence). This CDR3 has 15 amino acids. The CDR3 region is CARGHLVRCNQPQHF. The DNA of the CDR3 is TGTGCCAGGGGACATCTAGTCAGGTGCAATCAGCCCCAGCATTTT.

The CDR3 is CASSLRVGHASGEQFF. CDR3 sequence (DNA): TGTGCCAGCAGCCTTAGGGTGGGACACGCTTCGGGGGAGCAGTTCTTC. The chain joins TRBV27 to TRBJ2-1, with D possibly matching TRBD1 (6 bases). V lost 6 bases, J lost 10 bases, and 25 bases lay in between. Germline lookup yields CDR1 MNHEY and CDR2 SMNVEV (reference sequence). This CDR3 region has 16 residues.

The CDR3 reads CASSPATGVYSYEQYF. CDR3 nucleotides: TGTGCCAGCAGCCCCGCCACAGGGGTGTATTCCTACGAGCAGTACTTC. The chain couples TRBV5-5 to TRBJ2-7, with 7 bases matching TRBD1. The CDR3 extends over 16 amino acids. In germline, CDR1 is SGHKS, CDR2 YYEKEE (reference sequence). The V gene end was trimmed by 4 bases and the J gene end by 1 base; junction bases not matched to a gene: 11.

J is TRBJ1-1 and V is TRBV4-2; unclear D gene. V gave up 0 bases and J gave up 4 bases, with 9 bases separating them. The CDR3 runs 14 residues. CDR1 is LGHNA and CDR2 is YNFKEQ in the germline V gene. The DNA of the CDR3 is TGTGCCAGCAGCCAAGATCTTTTTGGCACTGAAGCTTTCTTT. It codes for CASSQDLFGTEAFF.

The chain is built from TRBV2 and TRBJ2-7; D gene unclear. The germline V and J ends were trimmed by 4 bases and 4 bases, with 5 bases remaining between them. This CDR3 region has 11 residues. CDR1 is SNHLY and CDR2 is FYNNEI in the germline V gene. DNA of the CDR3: TGTGCCAGCAGTGGATTTTACGAGCAGTACTTC. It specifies CASSGFYEQYF.

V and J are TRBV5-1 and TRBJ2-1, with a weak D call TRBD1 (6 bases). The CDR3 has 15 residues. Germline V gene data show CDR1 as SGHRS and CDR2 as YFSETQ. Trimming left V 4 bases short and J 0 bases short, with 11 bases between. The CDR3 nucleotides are TGCGCCAGCAGCCCGCAGGGGTACTCCTACAATGAGCAGTTCTTC. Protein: CASSPQGYSYNEQFF.

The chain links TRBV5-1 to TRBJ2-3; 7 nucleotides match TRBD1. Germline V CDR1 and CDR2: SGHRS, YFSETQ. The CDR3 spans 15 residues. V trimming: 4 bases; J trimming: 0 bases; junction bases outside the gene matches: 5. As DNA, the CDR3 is TGCGCCAGCAGCCTACAGACAGGGAGCACAGATACGCAGTATTTT. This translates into CASSLQTGSTDTQYF.

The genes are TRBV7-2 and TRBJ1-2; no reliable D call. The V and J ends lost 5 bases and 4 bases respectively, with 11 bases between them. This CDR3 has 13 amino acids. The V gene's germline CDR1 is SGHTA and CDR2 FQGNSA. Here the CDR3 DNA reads TGTGCCAGCAGCCCCCGGGCTGCCTATGGCTACACCTTC. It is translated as CASSPRAAYGYTF.

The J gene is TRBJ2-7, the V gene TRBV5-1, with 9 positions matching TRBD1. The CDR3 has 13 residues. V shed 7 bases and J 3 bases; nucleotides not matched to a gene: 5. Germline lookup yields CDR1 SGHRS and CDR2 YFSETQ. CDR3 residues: CASGDRAGYEQYF. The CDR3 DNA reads TGCGCCAGCGGGGACAGGGCGGGCTACGAGCAGTACTTC. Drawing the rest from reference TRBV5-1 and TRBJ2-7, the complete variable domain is KAGVTQTPRYLIKTRGQQVTLSCSPISGHRSVSWYQQTPGQGLQFLFEYFSETQRNKGNFPGRFSGRQFSNSRSEMNVSTLELGDSALYLCASGDRAGYEQYFGPGTRLTVT.

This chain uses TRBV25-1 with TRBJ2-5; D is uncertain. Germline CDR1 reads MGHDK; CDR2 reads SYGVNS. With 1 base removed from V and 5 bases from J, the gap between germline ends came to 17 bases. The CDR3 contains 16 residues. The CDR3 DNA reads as TGTGCCAGCAGTGAATCCTGGCAGGCCTCTAGGGAGACCCAGTACTTC. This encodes CASSESWQASRETQYF.